This T cell receptor (beta chain) derives from a study of blood T cell repertoires in COVID-19. Study context: From T cells, B-cell-depleted T cells, or PBMCs came the material, which was cDNA or gDNA.

Authors' processing steps: The authors estimated nucleated cell counts from reference gene primer amplification. Libraries were prepared by immunoSEQ multiplex PCR; TCRdb keeps only in-frame clonotypes and omits some of them. The V and J calls and clone size come from that table; D and trimming were worked out from the DNA. The sample includes around 230,000 clones, 75% to 90% seen only once; the top ten take just over 7%. CDR3 length: 17 amino acids. This sequence was found in a man aged 60 to 69 who had recovered from COVID-19. The sequencing input was peripheral blood. The gene calls are TRBV21-1 and TRBJ1-5; TRBD1 is taken as the D call from the table, unchecked against the DNA. TRBV21-1 constitutes a pseudogene. DNA of the CDR3: TGTGCCAGCAGCCTCGTCCGGAGGAAGGGGGGCAATCAGCCCCAGCATTTT. This sequence encodes CASSLVRRKGGNQPQHF.